The present TCR beta chain was sequenced within a study of blood T cell repertoires in COVID-19. Study-wide context: Italy, Spain and the United States were the sources of the convalescent and acute COVID-19 samples. In each case, the material was cDNA or gDNA derived from T cells, B-cell-depleted T cells, or PBMCs.

V trimming: 5 bases; J trimming: 3 bases; junction bases outside the gene matches: 10. Per the germline V gene, CDR1 is MGHDK and CDR2 is SYGVNS. The length of the CDR3 is 15 residues. In the original analysis: Reference gene primer amplification yielded estimated nucleated cell counts. Assay: immunoSEQ multiplex PCR; the TCRdb copy retains only in-frame clones and omits some. V, J and clone size derive from that table, while D and trimming were established from the DNA sequence. The sample lists roughly 250,000 clones; roughly 90% were seen once. The sequenced sample was peripheral blood. This clonotype was obtained from a middle-aged woman who had recovered from COVID-19. V gene TRBV25-1 combines with J gene TRBJ2-7; 7 positions agree with TRBD1. The DNA for the CDR3 is TGTGCCAGCAGTACCGGGACAGTCCTATTCTACGAGCAGTACTTC. Protein: CASSTGTVLFYEQYF.